The 5 T cell receptor beta chains presented below share a single source sample, sequenced in a study of cytomegalovirus exposure and HLA in healthy donors. This PCR relied on a set of 60 Vbeta primers and 13 Jbeta primers. The assay was immunoSEQ multiplex PCR, and TCRdb's table has in-frame clones only and misses some. Here the sample spans more than 140,000 clones, 75% to 80% being singletons. Source material: PBMCs. Source of these receptors: a female donor in good health and CMV-seronegative.

The chain combines TRBV6-5 with TRBJ1-2, with no clear D. The CDR3 extends over 16 amino acids. Germline V CDR1 and CDR2: MNHEY, SVGAGI. Trimming took 2 bases from V and 7 from J, leaving 20 bases between them. The chain's CDR3 is CASSYPANPAGCGYTF. For the CDR3, the DNA is TGTGCCAGCAGTTACCCCGCTAACCCGGCGGGGTGTGGCTACACCTTC.

CDR3 in DNA: TGTGCCAGCAGTTACTCCGGAGTTCAAATGAACACTGAAGCTTTCTTT. It translates to CASSYSGVQMNTEAFF. This chain connects TRBV6-5 to TRBJ1-1, with no clear D. Germline V gene lookup returns CDR1 MNHEY and CDR2 SVGAGI. The V and J ends lost 0 bases and 0 bases respectively, with 11 bases between them. This CDR3 is 16 amino acids long.

This clone has only one observation. The chain combines TRBV5-1 with TRBJ1-4; 8 bases map to TRBD1. Germline V gene sequence: CDR1 SGHRS, CDR2 YFSETQ. The CDR3 loop spans 16 amino acids. Trimming removed 5 bases from V and 5 bases from J; junction bases left unmatched: 11. The CDR3 sequence: CASRKDRVDDNEKLFF. CDR3 coding DNA: TGCGCCAGCAGGAAGGACAGGGTTGACGACAATGAAAAACTGTTTTTT.

CDR3 loop: CASLSFYNEQFF. The CDR3 bases are TGTGCCAGCCTATCCTTTTACAATGAGCAGTTCTTC. The chain couples TRBV19 to TRBJ2-1; unclear D gene. CDR1 and CDR2 (germline): LNHDA, SQIVND (reference sequence). Between the trimmed V and J ends, which lost 9 bases and 4 bases, there was a span of 10 bases. This CDR3 is 12 amino acids long. Combining the CDR3 with reference TRBV19 and TRBJ2-1 gives the whole variable domain DGGITQSPKYLFRKEGQNVTLSCEQNLNHDAMYWYRQDPGQGLRLIYYSQIVNDFQKGDIAEGYSVSREKKESFPLTVTSAQKNPTAFYLCASLSFYNEQFFGPGTRLTVL.

This clone was observed a handful of times. The chain joins TRBV6-6 to TRBJ1-2; D unresolved. CDR3 length equals 12 residues. Trimming removed 3 bases at V and 8 bases at J, with 10 bases between. CDR1 is MNHNY and CDR2 is SVGAGI in the germline V gene (reference sequence). The CDR3 protein is CASSYLQAGYTF. The DNA for the CDR3 is TGTGCCAGCAGTTATCTCCAAGCAGGCTACACCTTC.